This T cell receptor beta chain originates from a study of T cell responses to AZD1222 COVID-19 vaccine. Study-wide findings and caveats: Spike-specific TCR breadth and depth went up after people got two AZD1222 doses.

Points on this clone: Its antigen is still unknown.

The method was immunoSEQ multiplex PCR; TCRdb's version includes in-frame clones alone and lacks a portion of them. Of about 150,000 clones listed, around 95% are singletons. Trimming took 1 base from V and 4 from J; bases not matched to a gene: 11. The CDR3 is 17 residues long. Germline V gene lookup returns CDR1 SGHRS and CDR2 YFSETQ. The V call is TRBV5-1, the J call TRBJ1-1; 9 bases fit TRBD1. The specimen was peripheral blood, collected on day 0 of AZD1222 vaccination. The TCR comes from an adult in good health. The CDR3: CASSLHATGGTRTEAFF. The CDR3 nucleotides are TGCGCCAGCAGCTTGCACGCGACAGGGGGGACCCGCACTGAAGCTTTCTTT.